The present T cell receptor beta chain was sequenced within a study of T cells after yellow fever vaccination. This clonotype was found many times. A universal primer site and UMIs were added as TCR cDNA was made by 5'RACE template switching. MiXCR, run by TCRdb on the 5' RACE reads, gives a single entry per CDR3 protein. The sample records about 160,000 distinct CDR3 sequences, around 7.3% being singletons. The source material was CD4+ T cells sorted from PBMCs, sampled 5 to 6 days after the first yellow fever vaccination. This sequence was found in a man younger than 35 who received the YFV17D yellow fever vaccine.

CDR3 residues: CASSFAAGPNTGELFF. The DNA for the CDR3 is TGTGCCAGCAGTTTCGCGGCAGGACCTAACACCGGGGAGCTGTTTTTT. The V gene is TRBV12-3 or TRBV12-4, the J gene TRBJ2-2, with no clear D. V was clipped by 3 bases and J by 2 bases, with 13 bases between them. The CDR3 consists of 16 residues.